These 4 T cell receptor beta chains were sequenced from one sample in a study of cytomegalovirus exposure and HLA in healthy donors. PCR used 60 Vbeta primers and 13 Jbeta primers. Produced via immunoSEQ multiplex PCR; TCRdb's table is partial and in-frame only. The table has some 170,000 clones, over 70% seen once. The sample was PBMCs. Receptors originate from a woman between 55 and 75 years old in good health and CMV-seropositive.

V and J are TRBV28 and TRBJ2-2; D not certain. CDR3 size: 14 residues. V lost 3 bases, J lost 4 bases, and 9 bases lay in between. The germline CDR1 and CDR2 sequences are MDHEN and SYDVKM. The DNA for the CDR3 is TGTGCCAGCAGTTTTTCTAGGTTCACCGGGGAGCTGTTTTTT. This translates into CASSFSRFTGELFF.

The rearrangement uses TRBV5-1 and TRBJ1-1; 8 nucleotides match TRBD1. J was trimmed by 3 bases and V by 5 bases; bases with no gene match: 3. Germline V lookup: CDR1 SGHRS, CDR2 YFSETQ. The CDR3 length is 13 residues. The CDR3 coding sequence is TGCGCCAGCAGTTTGACAGGGGACACTGAAGCTTTCTTT. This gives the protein CASSLTGDTEAFF.

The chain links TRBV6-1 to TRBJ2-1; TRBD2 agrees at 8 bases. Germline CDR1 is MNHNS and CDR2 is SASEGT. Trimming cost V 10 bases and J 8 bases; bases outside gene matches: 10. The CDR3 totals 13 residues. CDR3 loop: CATSRGGGDEQFF. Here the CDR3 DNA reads TGTGCCACCAGCCGGGGGGGCGGGGATGAGCAGTTCTTC.

The CDR3: CASSYSRGHGYEQYF. DNA for the CDR3: TGTGCCAGCAGTTACTCGAGGGGACATGGGTACGAGCAGTACTTC. The chain uses TRBV6-5 and TRBJ2-7, with D perhaps TRBD1 (6 bases). The CDR3 consists of 15 residues. Trimming took off 0 bases at V and 4 bases at J, with 13 bases between the two ends. Germline lookup yields CDR1 MNHEY and CDR2 SVGAGI.